This T cell receptor (beta chain) was documented in a study of shared clonotypes between healthy human individuals. On this clone: Its antigen is currently unknown. Other DNA sequences in this specimen translate into the identical CDR3.

CD4+ cell separation produced CD45RA+ naive and CD45RA-negative memory subsets. The authors split each subset's genomic DNA evenly across several immunoSEQ plates. Generated by immunoSEQ multiplex PCR, the TCRdb table keeps only in-frame clones and is missing some. The sample records 2.3 million or so clones, over 85% being singletons. Overall study findings and caveats: Across subsets, estimated richness was generally greater for naive than for memory populations. A reduction in generation probabilities was seen for non-shared clonotypes relative to those shared by all four donors.

CDR1 and CDR2 from the germline V gene are GTSNPN and SVGIG (reference sequence). The germline V and J ends were trimmed by 0 bases and 6 bases, with 5 bases remaining between them. The CDR3 loop spans 11 amino acids. J is TRBJ1-2 and V is TRBV30; no definite D call. The sequence was obtained from a man between 18 and 29 years old in good health. Some clones in this sample may be carry-over from other donors' samples. The specimen sequenced was naive CD4+ T cells from PBMCs. The subset was: CD45RA+ positively selected. CDR3 sequence: CAWSVRNGYTF. The CDR3 nucleotides are TGTGCCTGGAGTGTACGGAATGGCTACACCTTC. The variable domain in full, with the rest retrieved from reference TRBV30 and TRBJ1-2, is SQTIHQWPATLVQPVGSPLSLECTVEGTSNPNLYWYRQAAGRGLQLLFYSVGIGQISSEVPQNLSASRPQDRQFILSSKKLLLSDSGFYLCAWSVRNGYTFGSGTRLTVV.